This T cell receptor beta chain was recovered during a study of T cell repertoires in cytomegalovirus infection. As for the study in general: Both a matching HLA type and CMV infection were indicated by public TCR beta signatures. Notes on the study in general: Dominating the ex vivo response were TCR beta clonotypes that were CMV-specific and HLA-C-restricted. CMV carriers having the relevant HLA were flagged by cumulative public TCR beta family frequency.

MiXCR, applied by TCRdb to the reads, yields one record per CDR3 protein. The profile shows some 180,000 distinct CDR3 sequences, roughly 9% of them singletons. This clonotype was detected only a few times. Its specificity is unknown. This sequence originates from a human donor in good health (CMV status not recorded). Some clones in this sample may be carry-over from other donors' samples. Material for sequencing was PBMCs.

The CDR3 coding sequence is TGCAGTGCTAGAGATGTGCCGGACTACGAGACCCAGTACTTC. This encodes CSARDVPDYETQYF. The J gene is TRBJ2-5, the V gene TRBV20-1, with D perhaps TRBD2 (6 bases). V was cut by 0 bases and J by 5 bases, with 13 bases left in between. The CDR3 is 14 amino acids. Germline CDR1 is DFQATT and CDR2 is SNEGSKA (reference sequence).